This T cell receptor (beta chain) was sequenced for a study of memory CD8 T cells in hepatitis C reinfection. The CDR3 totals 14 residues. V was clipped by 0 bases and J by 7 bases; unmatched bases: 4. Per the germline V gene, CDR1 is SGDLS and CDR2 is YYNGEE. The assay was immunoSEQ multiplex PCR, and TCRdb's table has in-frame clones only and misses some. The profile covers 45,000 to 65,000 clones, with roughly 86% appearing a single time and around 1% taken by the ten largest. Noted time point: pre-reinfection, 55 to 20 weeks before reinfection detection. No in vitro expansion preceded TCR sequencing of the sorted cells. A couple of donors provided sorted CD3+ CD8+ CD45RO- naive CD8 T cells at all three reinfection time points.

The chain joins TRBV9 to TRBJ1-5, with 7 bases identical to TRBD1. This clonotype was obtained from a man between 18 and 35 years old with hepatitis C virus infection. Input material: naive CD8+ T cells sorted from blood. The CDR3 spells CASSVGQGGQPQHF. DNA of the CDR3: TGTGCCAGCAGCGTAGGACAGGGAGGACAGCCCCAGCATTTT. Full variable domain (missing parts from reference TRBV9 and TRBJ1-5): DSGVTQTPKHLITATGQRVTLRCSPRSGDLSVYWYQQSLDQGLQFLIQYYNGEERAKGNILERFSAQQFPDLHSELNLSSLELGDSALYFCASSVGQGGQPQHFGDGTRLSIL.